This passage covers 22 T cell receptor beta chains from one sample sequenced in a study of human T cells and chemical hapten exposure. TCRdb reanalysed the RACE reads using MiXCR and keeps one entry per CDR3 protein. The profile shows over 150,000 distinct CDR3 sequences, 25% to 35% of them singletons. Sample time point: patch test 3, about 24 weeks after DPC sensitization. Treatment here: therapeutic diphenylcyclopropenone sensitization with weekly scalp DPC. The sequenced sample was whole blood, obtained in connection with sensitization to the hapten diphenylcyclopropenone (DPC). These TCRs come from a woman aged 18-35 years with alopecia areata. Some clones in this sample may be carry-over from other donors' samples.

This clonotype was detected only a few times. The V call is TRBV7-8, the J call TRBJ2-3, with 9 bases that match TRBD1. CDR3 length: 16 amino acids. Trimming at V came to 5 bases and at J to 0 bases, leaving 6 bases not matched to a gene. Germline CDR1 reads SGHVS; CDR2 reads FQNEAQ. The CDR3: CASSKIQGASTDTQYF. DNA for the CDR3: TGTGCCAGCAGCAAAATACAGGGGGCGAGCACAGATACGCAGTATTTT.

This clonotype was observed a few times. The gene calls are TRBV11-2 and TRBJ2-7, with 7 bases lining up with TRBD1. The CDR3 consists of 15 residues. Trimming at V came to 5 bases and at J to 0 bases, leaving 7 bases not matched to a gene. Germline V CDR1 and CDR2: SGHAT, FQNNGV. The CDR3, as DNA: TGTGCCAGCAGCAAGGACAGGCCAAGCTCCTACGAGCAGTACTTC. Translation gives CASSKDRPSSYEQYF.

This clonotype has more than one count but fewer than ten. This sequence joins TRBV19 and TRBJ2-5; maybe TRBD1 (6 bases). Germline V lookup: CDR1 LNHDA, CDR2 SQIVND (reference sequence). V dropped 9 bases and J dropped 4 bases, with 27 bases sitting between them. CDR3 length: 17 amino acids. The CDR3 loop reads CASQDLTAGTNGETQYF. The CDR3 region has the DNA TGTGCCAGCCAAGACCTAACTGCCGGGACAAACGGAGAGACCCAGTACTTC.

This chain connects TRBV7-9 to TRBJ2-7; D may be TRBD2 (5 bases). Germline CDR1 is SEHNR and CDR2 is FQNEAQ (reference sequence). This CDR3 is 12 amino acids long. V was clipped by 5 bases and J by 3 bases, with 8 bases between them. CDR3 sequence reads: CASSLRDYEQYF. In nucleotides, the CDR3 is TGTGCCAGCAGCCTCCGGGACTACGAGCAGTACTTC.

The rearrangement joins TRBV5-1 to TRBJ2-1; TRBD2 matches 14 bases. V lost 7 bases to trimming and J lost 6 bases; unmatched junction nucleotides: 3. CDR3 size: 14 residues. The germline V gene encodes CDR1 SGHRS and CDR2 YFSETQ. The CDR3 nucleotides read TGCGCCAGCGGGGGACTAGCGGGAGCCAATGAGCAGTTCTTC. Translation gives CASGGLAGANEQFF.

In its sample, this clonotype was seen a few times. The CDR3 protein is CSASGLSYEQYF. The CDR3 DNA reads TGCAGTGCTAGTGGGCTATCCTACGAGCAGTACTTC. This rearrangement joins TRBV20-1 to TRBJ2-7; D uncertain. Germline values: CDR1 DFQATT, CDR2 SNEGSKA (reference sequence). V was trimmed by 3 bases and J by 1 base, leaving 7 bases between them. The CDR3 consists of 12 residues.

This clonotype was seen a few times. The rearrangement joins TRBV7-6 to TRBJ2-3; 10 bases are a match to TRBD1. CDR3 length equals 15 residues. Germline lookup yields CDR1 SGHVS and CDR2 FNYEAQ. V shed 3 bases and J 5 bases; nucleotides not matched to a gene: 5. CDR3 nucleotides: TGTGCCAGCAGCTTGGGGACAGGGGTTGGAGATACGCAGTATTTT. It specifies CASSLGTGVGDTQYF.

Only a few counts were recorded for this clonotype. The chain carries TRBV7-8 and TRBJ2-7, with 8 bases matching TRBD1. Germline loops: CDR1 SGHVS, CDR2 FQNEAQ. The junction had 9 bases not matched to a gene; V was cut back by 4 bases and J by 7 bases. The CDR3 runs 14 residues. In DNA form, the CDR3 reads TGTGCCAGCAGCTCAGGGGGCACGCTACGGGAGCAGTACTTC. Amino acids: CASSSGGTLREQYF.

The V call is TRBV6-6, the J call TRBJ2-7; D may correspond to TRBD1 or TRBD2 (5 bases each). The CDR3 loop spans 13 amino acids. From germline, CDR1 is MNHNY and CDR2 SVGAGI (reference sequence). Trimming removed 1 base from V and 4 bases from J, with 8 bases in between. The CDR3 nucleotides are TGTGCCAGCAGTTACTTTGGGGGTTACGAGCAGTACTTC. Translated: CASSYFGGYEQYF.

This clonotype was detected a few times. The rearrangement links TRBV15 to TRBJ2-1; D ambiguous. This CDR3 has 13 residues. V lost 3 bases and J lost 10, with 13 bases in between. Germline-derived CDR1 and CDR2 are LNHNV and YYDKDF (reference sequence). Here the CDR3 reads CATSSRALGEQFF. CDR3 nucleotides: TGTGCCACCAGCAGCCGAGCTTTGGGGGAGCAGTTCTTC.

The chain employs TRBV20-1 and TRBJ1-1, with 7 bases identical to TRBD1. V lost 5 bases and J lost 6; bases outside the gene matches: 6. The CDR3 spans 12 residues. Germline V gives CDR1 DFQATT, CDR2 SNEGSKA (reference sequence). CDR3 in DNA: TGCAGTGCTCAGGGGGAAAGGCCTGAAGCTTTCTTT. Protein product: CSAQGERPEAFF.

The V gene is TRBV12-3 or TRBV12-4, the J gene TRBJ2-3, with D unresolved. The V gene lost 0 bases and the J gene lost 2 bases, with 12 bases spanning the gap. CDR3 length: 16 amino acids. The CDR3 DNA is TGTGCCAGCAGTTTAGCGGTTCAGGAAACCACAGATACGCAGTATTTT. Translated: CASSLAVQETTDTQYF.

This clonotype was observed many times. The chain couples TRBV9 to TRBJ1-3; the D is unclear. The CDR3 length is 13 residues. CDR1 is SGDLS, CDR2 YYNGEE, per germline. V was trimmed by 3 bases and J by 2 bases, leaving 6 bases between them. The CDR3 loop is CASSAQTGNTIYF. The CDR3 nucleotides are TGTGCCAGCAGCGCCCAAACTGGAAACACCATATATTTT.

This chain uses TRBV7-3 with TRBJ1-2; TRBD1 matches 8 bases. CDR3 size: 15 residues. The V gene's germline CDR1 is SGHTA and CDR2 FQGTGA. V was clipped by 5 bases and J by 2 bases; unmatched bases: 7. The CDR3, as DNA: TGTGCCAGCAGCCCTGACAGGGGAGCAAACTATGGCTACACCTTC. Translated: CASSPDRGANYGYTF.

This clonotype was seen only a few times. The CDR3 DNA sequence: TGTGCCACCGCGGGGGGCTACGAGCAGTACTTC. Its protein product is CATAGGYEQYF. The chain couples TRBV10-3 to TRBJ2-7; 8 bases match TRBD2. The V gene's germline CDR1 is ENHRY and CDR2 SYGVKD. The CDR3 loop spans 11 amino acids. V lost 10 bases to trimming and J lost 3 bases; unmatched junction nucleotides: 2.

The CDR3 sequence: CSVEGNRVTDGYTF. CDR3 coding DNA: TGCAGCGTTGAAGGGAACAGGGTAACTGATGGCTACACCTTC. The V gene is TRBV29-1, the J gene TRBJ1-2, with a tentative D call TRBD1 (6 bases). CDR1 and CDR2 from the germline V gene are SQVTM and ANQGSEA. Between the trimmed V and J ends, which lost 1 base and 6 bases, there was a span of 15 bases. This CDR3 has 14 residues.

This chain uses TRBV29-1 with TRBJ2-3; weak D call: TRBD1 (5 bases). CDR3 size: 11 residues. V was pared by 4 bases and J by 5 bases, with 7 bases between. Germline-derived CDR1 and CDR2 are SQVTM and ANQGSEA. The CDR3 region has the DNA TGCAGCGTTGGGGGCCAAGATACGCAGTATTTT. Protein product: CSVGGQDTQYF.

The sample holds many counts of this clonotype. This chain uses TRBV4-3 with TRBJ2-2; the D is unclear. V was shortened by 4 bases and J by 5 bases, with 11 bases between the two germline ends. CDR1 and CDR2 (germline): LGHNA, YSLEER. This CDR3 comprises 14 residues. CDR3 protein: CASSLLDGTGELFF. The CDR3 nucleotides read TGCGCCAGCAGCCTTCTGGACGGAACCGGGGAGCTGTTTTTT.

This clonotype was found a few times. The genes are TRBV5-1 and TRBJ2-5; D gene ambiguous. Trimming stripped 5 bases from V and 1 base from J, with 6 bases between. CDR1 SGHRS and CDR2 YFSETQ come from the germline V gene. This CDR3 is 12 amino acids long. The chain's CDR3 is CASRAPQETQYF. CDR3 coding DNA: TGCGCCAGCAGAGCTCCCCAAGAGACCCAGTACTTC. Drawing the rest from reference TRBV5-1 and TRBJ2-5, the complete variable domain is KAGVTQTPRYLIKTRGQQVTLSCSPISGHRSVSWYQQTPGQGLQFLFEYFSETQRNKGNFPGRFSGRQFSNSRSEMNVSTLELGDSALYLCASRAPQETQYFGPGTRLLVL.

The chain couples TRBV12-3 or TRBV12-4 to TRBJ2-7, with 9 bases that match TRBD2. J lost 5 bases, V lost 6 bases, and 8 bases had no gene match. The CDR3 covers 14 residues. CDR3 coding DNA: TGTGCCAGCAGAGCTGGACTAGCGCGCGACGAGCAGTACTTC. Its protein is CASRAGLARDEQYF.

This clonotype showed up just a few times. The chain employs TRBV10-2 and TRBJ2-5, with TRBD1 identical over 9 bases. V lost 6 bases and J lost 7; bases outside the gene matches: 9. The CDR3 sequence is 14 residues long. Germline V gives CDR1 WSHSY, CDR2 SAAADI. The CDR3 protein is CASRDHRGLATQYF. The CDR3 region has the DNA TGCGCCAGCAGAGACCACAGGGGGCTTGCGACCCAGTACTTC.

The chain is built from TRBV4-2 and TRBJ2-7, with 7 nucleotides matching TRBD1. The J segment lost 1 base and the V segment lost 1 base, leaving 4 bases of the junction unmatched. This CDR3 is built from 15 residues. Germline CDR1 and CDR2: LGHNA and YNFKEQ. The CDR3 is CASSQGGQASYEQYF. For the CDR3, the DNA is TGTGCCAGCAGCCAAGGCGGACAGGCGTCCTACGAGCAGTACTTC.